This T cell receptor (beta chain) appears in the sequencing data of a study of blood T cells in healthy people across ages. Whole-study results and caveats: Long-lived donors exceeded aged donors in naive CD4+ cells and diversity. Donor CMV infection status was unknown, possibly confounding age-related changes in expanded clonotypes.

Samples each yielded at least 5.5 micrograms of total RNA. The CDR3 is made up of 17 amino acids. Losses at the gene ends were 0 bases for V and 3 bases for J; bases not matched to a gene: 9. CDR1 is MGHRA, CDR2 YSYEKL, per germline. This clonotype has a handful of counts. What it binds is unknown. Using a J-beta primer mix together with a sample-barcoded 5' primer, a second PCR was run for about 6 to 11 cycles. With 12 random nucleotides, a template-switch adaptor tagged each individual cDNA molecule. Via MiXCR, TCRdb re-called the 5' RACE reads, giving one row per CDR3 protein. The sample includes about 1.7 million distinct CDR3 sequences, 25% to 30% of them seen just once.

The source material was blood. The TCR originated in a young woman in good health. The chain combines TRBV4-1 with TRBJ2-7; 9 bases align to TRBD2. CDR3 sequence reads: CASSQEEVWRGGYEQYF. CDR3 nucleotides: TGCGCCAGCAGCCAAGAAGAGGTCTGGCGGGGGGGCTACGAGCAGTACTTC.